This TCR beta chain was identified during a study of vaccination and CD4 T cells after COVID-19. Turning to the study itself: Participants were vaccinated with two doses, given as either BNT162b2 or mRNA-1273 vaccine.

Whole-study results and caveats: Convalescent patients' median share of reactive clones seen only post-vaccination was over 65%.

The treatment: approximately nine-day PBMC culture with coronavirus spike peptide pools or control peptides (ViraFEST assay). CDR3 length equals 12 residues. The germline V and J ends were trimmed by 8 bases and 4 bases, with 10 bases remaining between them. CDR1 is SGHTA and CDR2 is FQGNSA in the germline V gene. The Oncomine TCR Beta short-read assay was what sequenced the DNA obtained from cultured CD4+ T cells. Genomic DNA was drawn out of CD4+ T cells grown in culture. TCRdb recomputed calls from the PCR reads with MiXCR, one row per CDR3 protein. Of under 20,000 distinct CDR3 sequences in the sample, around 44% were seen once. This clonotype was observed a few times. As yet, its antigen is unknown.

The sequenced sample was CD4+ T cells from blood, cultured in vitro, obtained before SARS-CoV-2 vaccination. The chain uses TRBV7-2 and TRBJ2-3; unclear D gene. This TCR derives from a human donor who had recovered from COVID-19. The CDR3 region has the DNA TGTGCCAGCCGCCTATTTGCAGATACGCAGTATTTT. Protein: CASRLFADTQYF.